This section outlines one T cell receptor (beta chain) sequence together with its context. Original processing methods: Reference gene primer amplification gave nucleated cell count estimates. Sequenced by immunoSEQ multiplex PCR; TCRdb stores in-frame clones only, minus some. V and J calls and clone size are as listed in that table; D and trimming were resolved from the DNA. The sample consists of some 200,000 clones, approximately 80% of them appearing once. This entry belongs to a study of blood T cell repertoires in COVID-19. The overall study: From T cells, B-cell-depleted T cells, or PBMCs came the material, which was cDNA or gDNA.

Germline V lookup: CDR1 LGHDT, CDR2 YNNKEL (reference sequence). The CDR3 length is 14 residues. Trimming cost V 4 bases and J 1 base, with 10 bases left between them. Sequencing input: peripheral blood. This TCR came from a woman of 80 years or more with COVID-19, enrolled during active disease. The rearrangement links TRBV3-1 (or the pseudogene TRBV3-2) to TRBJ1-1; D remains unclear. As DNA, the CDR3 is TGTGCCAGCAGCCCCAGGTCAGGGAACACTGAAGCTTTCTTT. It codes for CASSPRSGNTEAFF.